This TCR beta chain was found in a study of T cells after posttransplantation cyclophosphamide. Study results and limitations: After PTCy, TRB diversity resembled that of CNI/methotrexate controls. Donor CD8+ memory clones often dominated recipient blood repertoires at later times.

On this clone: Its antigen is still unknown.

Some clones are missing from TCRdb's copy, which holds only in-frame ones; the method was immunoSEQ multiplex PCR. The data hold roughly 42,000 clones, with roughly 88% observed a single time. This CDR3 has 16 residues. After removal of 1 base from V and 1 base from J, the junction contained 5 bases not matched to a gene. Germline CDR1 reads SGHAT; CDR2 reads FQNNGV. Treatment was busulfan-fludarabine conditioning, a marrow graft, and cyclophosphamide on days +3 and +4. The material sequenced was PBMCs, taken 62 days after allogeneic stem cell transplant with posttransplant cyclophosphamide. The V and J genes are TRBV11-2 and TRBJ2-3, with 7 bases fitting TRBD1. The TCR originated in a male patient over 55 who received an allogeneic stem cell transplant from a related donor and was CMV-positive. Certain T cells may be donor cells from the graft. CDR3 sequence: CASSLGPGGGTDTQYF. In DNA form, the CDR3 reads TGTGCCAGCAGCTTAGGTCCAGGGGGTGGCACAGATACGCAGTATTTT.